Listed here are 3 T cell receptor beta chains from one sample, sequenced in a study of OX40 agonist ivuxolimab in advanced cancers. Assay: immunoSEQ multiplex PCR; the TCRdb copy retains only in-frame clones and omits some. The sample yields roughly 26,000 clones, about 90% seen once. The specimen comprised CD4+ or CD8+ T cells sorted from blood, sampled in a trial of the OX40 agonist ivuxolimab. Receptors were obtained from an adult with an advanced solid tumor such as melanoma, head and neck, liver or kidney cancer.

V gene TRBV28 combines with J gene TRBJ2-3; a weak D match, TRBD2 (5 bases). The germline CDR1 and CDR2 sequences are MDHEN and SYDVKM. The CDR3 totals 14 residues. Trimming removed 7 bases at V and 5 bases at J, with 16 bases between. CDR3 sequence: CASKGIGVLDTQYF. The DNA of the CDR3 is TGTGCCAGCAAGGGCATCGGGGTTTTAGATACGCAGTATTTT.

V usage is TRBV7-9 and J usage is TRBJ1-1; 11 bases are a match to TRBD1. In germline, CDR1 is SEHNR, CDR2 FQNEAQ (reference sequence). The CDR3 spans 14 residues. J gave up 3 bases and V 3 bases, and 0 bases lay outside the gene matches. Here the CDR3 reads CASSLGQGDTEAFF. The CDR3 DNA is TGTGCCAGCAGCTTGGGACAGGGGGACACTGAAGCTTTCTTT.

The V call is TRBV5-8, the J call TRBJ2-7; D is perhaps TRBD1 or TRBD2 (6 bases each). Germline V CDR1 and CDR2: SGHTS, YDEGEE. CDR3 size: 14 residues. V was pared by 2 bases and J by 4 bases, with 13 bases between. The CDR3 nucleotides are TGTGCCAGCAGCTTCGGAGGGGGTGTGTACGAGCAGTACTTC. Encoded protein: CASSFGGGVYEQYF.